These 3 T cell receptor beta chains came from one sample sequenced in a study of CXCR3-negative and CXCR3-positive naive CD8 T cells. The study, taken as a whole, reports: The TRB CDR3s that CXCR3-positive naive cells carried were more hydrophobic than those of CXCR3-negative naive cells.

Their antigen targets remain unknown. UMI-labeled 5' RACE yielded the TRB cDNA libraries. TCRdb reprocessed the 5' RACE reads and reports one entry per CDR3 protein, with no DNA. The sample totals roughly 140,000 distinct CDR3 sequences. Source material: naive CXCR3+ CD8+ T cells from blood. Subset specified: CD45RO-CCR7+CD27+CD95- naive CD8+ T cells expressing CXCR3 (TNR3+). The receptors here all came from a human donor in good health. Some clones in this sample may be carry-over from other donors' samples.

The chain couples TRBV3-1 to TRBJ2-7; TCRdb reports TRBD1, a call that lacks DNA to check it against. There are 15 residues in the CDR3. Germline CDR1 reads LGHDT; CDR2 reads YNNKEL (reference sequence). CDR3 amino acids: CASSQEDGQGHEQYF.

The chain couples TRBV6-2 or TRBV6-3 to TRBJ1-6; the TRBD1 assignment by TCRdb is unverifiable without DNA. The germline CDR1 and CDR2 sequences are MNHEY and SVGEGT. The CDR3 totals 14 residues. The CDR3 sequence is CASSSPREASPLHF.

The rearrangement links TRBV5-1 to TRBJ2-4. The CDR3 contains 12 residues. CDR1 SGHRS and CDR2 YFSETQ come from the germline V gene. The CDR3: CASADAKNIQYF. Supplemented by reference TRBV5-1 and TRBJ2-4, the full variable domain reads KAGVTQTPRYLIKTRGQQVTLSCSPISGHRSVSWYQQTPGQGLQFLFEYFSETQRNKGNFPGRFSGRQFSNSRSEMNVSTLELGDSALYLCASADAKNIQYFGAGTRLSVL.